Here is one T cell receptor (beta chain) with its context. TCRdb passed the 5' RACE reads through MiXCR, listing each CDR3 protein once. The sample has 150,000 to 200,000 distinct CDR3 sequences, approximately 10% seen once. This sample is drawn from a study of CD8 T cells in ankylosing spondylitis. CDR3 size: 13 residues. Per the germline V gene, CDR1 is DFQATT and CDR2 is SNEGSKA (reference sequence). V gave up 1 base and J gave up 4 bases, with 11 bases separating them. The receptor was isolated from a male donor with ankylosing spondylitis or in good health (not recorded which). Sequencing input: blood, either unsorted or a sorted T cell fraction (not recorded which). V gene TRBV20-1 combines with J gene TRBJ2-7; D unclear. The CDR3 spells CSARGRSKYEQYF. The DNA for the CDR3 is TGCAGTGCTAGAGGTCGCAGTAAATACGAGCAGTACTTC.